One and the same sample provided the 30 T cell receptor beta chains below, sequenced in a study of OX40 agonist ivuxolimab in advanced cancers. Libraries were prepared by immunoSEQ multiplex PCR; TCRdb keeps only in-frame clonotypes and omits some of them. Of tens of thousands of clones in the sample, about nine tenths were seen once. Sequenced here: CD4+ or CD8+ T cells sorted from blood, sampled in a trial of the OX40 agonist ivuxolimab. The receptors stem from an adult with an advanced solid tumor such as melanoma, head and neck, liver or kidney cancer.

The rearrangement joins TRBV11-3 to TRBJ2-1; 10 positions match TRBD2. The CDR3 length is 15 residues. Germline CDR1 reads SGHNT; CDR2 reads YENEEA. Trimming at V came to 5 bases and at J to 5 bases, leaving 6 bases not matched to a gene. The CDR3 nucleotides read TGTGCCAGCAGCGGTAGCGGGGGGCTTAACAATGAGCAGTTCTTC. This sequence encodes CASSGSGGLNNEQFF.

This chain joins TRBV5-4 and TRBJ1-2; TRBD1 matches at 7 bases. Germline V gene data show CDR1 as SGHNT and CDR2 as YYREEE (reference sequence). The V segment lost 3 bases and the J segment 4 bases; nucleotides outside the gene matches: 6. There are 14 residues in the CDR3. CDR3 loop: CASSSGGAGYGYTF. The DNA for the CDR3 is TGTGCCAGCAGCTCAGGGGGAGCGGGCTATGGCTACACCTTC.

The rearrangement joins TRBV5-6 to TRBJ1-6; a weak D match, TRBD1 (6 bases). This CDR3 has 16 residues. Trimming stripped 3 bases from V and 5 bases from J, with 15 bases between. Per the germline V gene, CDR1 is SGHDT and CDR2 is YYEEEE. CDR3 in amino acids: CASSSVARGDNSPLHF. The CDR3 coding sequence is TGTGCCAGCAGCTCGGTCGCGAGGGGGGATAATTCACCCCTCCACTTT.

J is TRBJ2-1 and V is TRBV28, with D possibly being TRBD1 (6 bases). Trimming shortened V by 6 bases and J by 0 bases, and 21 bases separated the two germline ends. This CDR3 has 18 amino acids. Germline lookup yields CDR1 MDHEN and CDR2 SYDVKM. The DNA of the CDR3 is TGTGCCAGCAGCACTACTATGGGGGCAGGGCTCTCCTACAATGAGCAGTTCTTC. Its protein is CASSTTMGAGLSYNEQFF.

The J gene is TRBJ1-5, the V gene TRBV28, with D possibly being TRBD1 (5 bases). The CDR3 is 12 residues long. Trimming pared 3 bases from V and 8 bases from J, leaving 8 bases between. Germline CDR1 MDHEN, CDR2 SYDVKM. The CDR3 nucleotides are TGTGCCAGCAGTTTGGGGGGAAAGCCCCAGCATTTT. Its protein product is CASSLGGKPQHF.

The chain combines TRBV2 with TRBJ1-5; perhaps TRBD1 as D (6 bases). This CDR3 is 15 amino acids long. CDR1 SNHLY and CDR2 FYNNEI come from the germline V gene. The V and J ends lost 6 bases and 2 bases respectively, with 14 bases between them. The CDR3 loop is CASRFDRTGNQPQHF. CDR3 in DNA: TGTGCCAGCAGATTCGACAGGACCGGCAATCAGCCCCAGCATTTT.

The chain links TRBV28 to TRBJ1-2; 8 bases agree with TRBD1. With 4 bases clipped from V and 2 bases from J, the junction kept 9 bases outside the gene matches. Germline CDR1 is MDHEN and CDR2 is SYDVKM. The CDR3 has 16 amino acids. CDR3: CASSYPSGQGNYGYTF. In nucleotides, the CDR3 is TGTGCCAGCAGTTACCCCTCCGGACAGGGCAACTATGGCTACACCTTC.

The chain carries TRBV10-1 and TRBJ1-6; D unclear. Trimming removed 5 bases at V and 8 bases at J, with 10 bases between. From germline, CDR1 is WNHNN and CDR2 SYGVQD (reference sequence). This CDR3 spans 13 amino acids. The CDR3 bases are TGCGCCAGCAGTCCAGGACTCTATTCACCCCTCCACTTT. This gives the protein CASSPGLYSPLHF.

V usage is TRBV7-2 and J usage is TRBJ2-5, with no clear D. CDR3 length: 16 residues. Trimming stripped 1 base from V and 6 bases from J, with 18 bases between. From germline, CDR1 is SGHTA and CDR2 FQGNSA. The CDR3 DNA reads as TGTGCCAGCAGCTTAGTGGGCAGGTCGTTGGGAAAGACCCAGTACTTC. Its protein product is CASSLVGRSLGKTQYF.

The rearrangement links TRBV11-2 to TRBJ2-1; D unresolved. With 3 bases removed from V and 0 bases from J, the gap between germline ends came to 9 bases. CDR3 length: 15 residues. Germline V lookup: CDR1 SGHAT, CDR2 FQNNGV. CDR3 in amino acids: CASSFDATSYNEQFF. CDR3 bases: TGTGCCAGCAGCTTTGACGCCACCTCCTACAATGAGCAGTTCTTC.

The chain recombines TRBV11-2 with TRBJ1-2, with D possibly matching TRBD1 (5 bases). Germline V gene sequence: CDR1 SGHAT, CDR2 FQNNGV. The CDR3 has 13 residues. V was clipped by 6 bases and J by 6 bases, with 14 bases between them. The CDR3 DNA follows: TGTGCCAGCAGAACTTGGGACGGTGATGGCTACACCTTC. Translated, it gives CASRTWDGDGYTF.

The rearrangement joins TRBV10-1 to TRBJ2-1; D may be TRBD1 (5 bases). The CDR3 loop spans 16 amino acids. Germline values: CDR1 WNHNN, CDR2 SYGVQD (reference sequence). With 3 bases removed from V and 0 bases from J, the gap between germline ends came to 12 bases. CDR3 in amino acids: CASSDGGRASYNEQFF. The CDR3 DNA follows: TGCGCCAGCAGTGATGGCGGCAGGGCCTCCTACAATGAGCAGTTCTTC.

This sequence joins TRBV7-2 and TRBJ2-5; D is ambiguous. Germline CDR1 reads SGHTA; CDR2 reads FQGNSA. The CDR3 loop spans 15 amino acids. V was pared by 0 bases and J by 2 bases, with 10 bases between. The CDR3 region is CASSLAELKQETQYF. In DNA, the CDR3 is TGTGCCAGCAGCTTAGCAGAACTTAAGCAAGAGACCCAGTACTTC.

The chain carries TRBV19 and TRBJ1-2, with 8 bases matching TRBD1. The CDR3 has 14 amino acids. The germline CDR1 and CDR2 sequences are LNHDA and SQIVND (reference sequence). V was clipped by 7 bases and J by 3 bases; unmatched bases: 7. The chain's CDR3 is CASNPDRVDYGYTF. The CDR3 nucleotides are TGTGCCAGTAACCCGGACAGGGTGGACTATGGCTACACCTTC.

The rearrangement uses TRBV7-2 and TRBJ1-5; D is uncertain. The germline V and J ends were trimmed by 6 bases and 0 bases, with 12 bases remaining between them. The CDR3 spans 15 residues. In germline, CDR1 is SGHTA, CDR2 FQGNSA. For the CDR3, the DNA is TGTGCCAGCAGGCTAGACGGAAATAGCAATCAGCCCCAGCATTTT. Translating it yields CASRLDGNSNQPQHF. The whole variable domain, remainder taken from reference TRBV7-2 and TRBJ1-5, is GAGVSQSPSNKVTEKGKDVELRCDPISGHTALYWYRQSLGQGLEFLIYFQGNSAPDKSGLPSDRFSAERTGGSVSTLTIQRTQQEDSAVYLCASRLDGNSNQPQHFGDGTRLSIL.

This chain links TRBV2 with TRBJ2-5; a possible D gene is TRBD1 (6 bases). Germline CDR1 reads SNHLY; CDR2 reads FYNNEI. The CDR3 totals 16 residues. Trimming pared 3 bases from V and 5 bases from J, leaving 19 bases between. The DNA of the CDR3 is TGTGCCAGCAGTGAGGCAGGGGTTTCTATAGGGGAGACCCAGTACTTC. Translated, it gives CASSEAGVSIGETQYF.

This chain joins TRBV7-3 and TRBJ2-3; D is perhaps TRBD1 (6 bases). The CDR3 loop spans 14 amino acids. The V end was cut by 7 bases, the J end by 3 bases, with 14 bases between. Germline-derived CDR1 and CDR2 are SGHTA and FQGTGA. The CDR3 DNA follows: TGTGCCAGCAACCCAACAGGGTCGACAGATACGCAGTATTTT. The encoded protein is CASNPTGSTDTQYF. Filled out from reference TRBV7-3 and TRBJ2-3, the complete variable domain reads GAGVSQTPSNKVTEKGKYVELRCDPISGHTALYWYRQSLGQGPEFLIYFQGTGAADDSGLPNDRFFAVRPEGSVSTLKIQRTERGDSAVYLCASNPTGSTDTQYFGPGTRLTVL.

The chain employs TRBV20-1 and TRBJ1-1, with a weak D call TRBD1 (5 bases). Per germline, CDR1 DFQATT and CDR2 SNEGSKA (reference sequence). V lost 3 bases, J lost 9 bases, and 11 bases lay in between. The CDR3 loop spans 11 amino acids. CDR3 amino acids: CSASRGSQAFF. CDR3 sequence (DNA): TGCAGTGCTAGCCGGGGCAGCCAAGCTTTCTTT.

This chain uses TRBV19 with TRBJ2-7; no clear D gene. The germline V gene has CDR1 LNHDA and CDR2 SQIVND (reference sequence). The CDR3 runs 15 residues. V was trimmed by 3 bases and J by 1 base, leaving 13 bases between them. CDR3 sequence (DNA): TGTGCCAGTAGTATGTTGGGTGCAGGATCCTACGAGCAGTACTTC. It is translated as CASSMLGAGSYEQYF.

This clone is a singleton in its sample. V usage is TRBV19 and J usage is TRBJ2-3; no reliable D call. The CDR3 runs 12 residues. The germline V and J ends were trimmed by 6 bases and 5 bases, with 9 bases remaining between them. Per germline, CDR1 LNHDA and CDR2 SQIVND (reference sequence). In DNA, the CDR3 is TGTGCCAGTAGCGGGTTCCAAGATACGCAGTATTTT. This sequence encodes CASSGFQDTQYF.

The chain has TRBV29-1 and TRBJ2-7; D possibly corresponds to TRBD2 (6 bases). Germline assignment: CDR1 SQVTM and CDR2 ANQGSEA. Trimming took 5 bases from V and 6 from J, leaving 20 bases between them. The CDR3 covers 14 residues. The CDR3 bases are TGCAGCGTTCGACCGGGACTTCAGTCGGCCGAGCAGTACTTC. Protein product: CSVRPGLQSAEQYF.

The chain has TRBV5-1 and TRBJ2-3, with 9 bases fitting TRBD2. CDR1 and CDR2 from the germline V gene are SGHRS and YFSETQ. CDR3 length: 17 amino acids. Trimming took 5 bases from V and 6 from J; bases not matched to a gene: 16. The CDR3: CASSIRSDLAGVDTQYF. CDR3 bases: TGCGCCAGCAGTATCCGGAGTGACTTAGCGGGAGTTGATACGCAGTATTTT.

The chain combines TRBV2 with TRBJ1-4, with a possible D match to TRBD1 (6 bases). Trimming left V 2 bases short and J 4 bases short, with 14 bases between. Looked up from germline, CDR1 is SNHLY and CDR2 is FYNNEI. The CDR3 sequence is 16 residues long. The CDR3 protein is CASSEQGQGFNEKLFF. CDR3 in DNA: TGTGCCAGCAGTGAACAGGGGCAGGGCTTTAATGAAAAACTGTTTTTT.

The V gene is TRBV7-2, the J gene TRBJ2-7; a possible D gene is TRBD1 (6 bases). The CDR3 spans 15 residues. Germline CDR1 and CDR2: SGHTA and FQGNSA. V was trimmed by 3 bases and J by 2 bases, leaving 14 bases between them. CDR3 residues: CASSLVTGQTYEQYF. In nucleotides, the CDR3 is TGTGCCAGCAGCTTGGTGACGGGACAAACCTACGAGCAGTACTTC. The whole variable domain, filled in from reference TRBV7-2 and TRBJ2-7, reads GAGVSQSPSNKVTEKGKDVELRCDPISGHTALYWYRQSLGQGLEFLIYFQGNSAPDKSGLPSDRFSAERTGGSVSTLTIQRTQQEDSAVYLCASSLVTGQTYEQYFGPGTRLTVT.

On this clone: One junction end does not reproduce the germline sequence, and a read error may be involved. J is TRBJ1-6 and V is TRBV5-6; D gene ambiguous. The CDR3 runs to 15 residues. The germline V gene encodes CDR1 SGHDT and CDR2 YYEEEE. In DNA form, the CDR3 reads TGTGCCAGCAGCTTGGCGAGCTCCTTTAATTCACCCCTCCACTTT. This codes for CASSLASSFNSPLHF.

This chain joins TRBV6-1 and TRBJ1-1; tentatively, D is TRBD1 (6 bases). CDR3 length equals 14 residues. Germline CDR1 and CDR2: MNHNS and SASEGT. V lost 6 bases, J lost 2 bases, and 13 bases lay in between. The chain's CDR3 is CASRGAASNTEAFF. The CDR3 DNA follows: TGTGCCAGCAGGGGGGCAGCCAGTAACACTGAAGCTTTCTTT.

The chain uses TRBV28 and TRBJ1-4; D is perhaps TRBD1 (6 bases). V lost 7 bases and J lost 3, with 15 bases in between. This CDR3 is 15 amino acids long. CDR1 is MDHEN and CDR2 is SYDVKM in the germline V gene. The CDR3 nucleotides are TGTGCCAGCATGGAACGGGGGGGGCCTAATGAAAAACTGTTTTTT. Encoded protein: CASMERGGPNEKLFF.

The chain couples TRBV9 to TRBJ2-1; the D gene is possibly TRBD2 (6 bases). CDR3 length: 16 residues. The V end was cut by 0 bases, the J end by 6 bases, with 16 bases between. The germline gives CDR1 SGDLS, CDR2 YYNGEE. The DNA of the CDR3 is TGTGCCAGCAGCGTAGGTCTCAGCCCAGCGGGCAATGAGCAGTTCTTC. Translated: CASSVGLSPAGNEQFF.

The CDR3 here is CASSVETGNNEQFF. In DNA form, the CDR3 reads TGTGCCAGCAGCGTAGAAACGGGGAACAATGAGCAGTTCTTC. The genes are TRBV9 and TRBJ2-1; possible D gene TRBD2, 5 bases. The CDR3 extends over 14 amino acids. Germline CDR1 and CDR2: SGDLS and YYNGEE. With 0 bases removed from V and 5 bases from J, the gap between germline ends came to 9 bases.

V and J are TRBV29-1 and TRBJ2-5, with 9 positions matching TRBD2. V lost 4 bases to trimming and J lost 5 bases; unmatched junction nucleotides: 11. The CDR3 is 15 residues long. The germline gives CDR1 SQVTM, CDR2 ANQGSEA. This CDR3 is CSVVPGTSPRETQYF. CDR3 nucleotide sequence: TGCAGCGTTGTGCCCGGGACTAGCCCCAGGGAGACCCAGTACTTC.